The clone carrying this TCR beta chain was recorded at least ten times. What it binds is unknown. Trimming took 1 base from V and 0 from J, leaving 15 bases between them. The CDR3 is 17 residues long. Germline CDR1 reads SGHTA; CDR2 reads FQGNSA. It was through 5'RACE template switching that TCR cDNA was made, with a universal primer site and UMIs added. TCRdb redid the calling of the 5' RACE reads with MiXCR, one entry per CDR3 protein. The sample includes almost 600,000 distinct CDR3 sequences, roughly 14% of them seen just once. These data originate in a study of T cells after yellow fever vaccination. Study information: Low-cell-number fractions underwent preparation using SMART-Seq v4 Ultra Low Input.

General observations from the study: Weaker overall, the secondary response nonetheless peaked faster (day 5 versus 15). Clones that expanded after primary vaccination mostly reappeared after the booster (96% CD4, around 87% CD8).

The rearrangement links TRBV7-2 to TRBJ1-1; D perhaps matches TRBD1 (5 bases). The TCR sequence derives from a man in his thirties or forties who received the YFV17D yellow fever vaccine. The input for sequencing was PBMCs, taken on the day of the yellow fever booster vaccination. CDR3 loop: CASSLVGWGVMNTEAFF. DNA for the CDR3: TGTGCCAGCAGCTTAGTGGGTTGGGGGGTGATGAACACTGAAGCTTTCTTT.